This TCR beta chain came from a study of CD8 T cells in ankylosing spondylitis (dated by TCRdb to about 2017). With regard to the full study: The study profiled T cell receptor beta repertoires in healthy donors and ankylosing spondylitis patients to find disease-linked TCR variants. Samples of peripheral blood were taken, and for ankylosing spondylitis patients, synovial fluid was collected as well. In total, the full study cohort was made up of 100 to 140 healthy donors and 20 to 25 ankylosing spondylitis patients. What the research found in general, with its limitations: A CD8+ phenotype was shown by the disease-linked clones, which were found at relatively low frequencies in peripheral blood. Some motif variants were previously reported in synovial fluid and blood of reactive arthritis patients, suggesting common disease-initiation mechanisms. Blood from ankylosing spondylitis patients appeared to be characterized by a TCR beta motif made up of under ten highly homologous amino acid variants. Significant enrichment of the disease-linked clones was reported in matched synovial fluid samples from ankylosing spondylitis patients.

The CDR1 and CDR2 encoded by the germline V gene (reference sequence) are DFQATT and SNEGSKA. The CDR3, cysteine through phenylalanine, is 12 amino acids long. Only the CDR3 DNA stays, 36 bases, in frame from base 1. At the junction V is shortened by 6 bases and J by 8 bases, with 13 bases in between. This clonotype showed up just a few times. The clone's antigen remains unknown. No base qualities exist here, and no much larger clone lies one base off it. Instrument used: Illumina HiSeq 2500. Quantitative 5'-RACE with molecular barcodes was used to prepare TCR beta libraries. The paper's processing steps were these. A new computational method, built on a probabilistic model of VDJ rearrangement, was used to identify disease-linked TCR variants. The raw public data were reprocessed by TCRdb itself: fastp quality trimming at Q25, MiXCR clonotype calling, in-frame beta chains only. Entries that share a CDR3 protein sequence are merged under the most common genes and DNA. In this record, the V and J calls reflect TCRdb's handling and not the investigators' own analysis. This sample has 700,000 to 1,000,000 distinct CDR3 sequences in its table, and over 9.5% of those were observed once. The biggest ten clones account for 0.45% to 0.6% of the sample.

Here the chain combines TRBV20-1 and TRBJ1-4; too little of a D gene remains to name it. The sequence was collected from a male donor with ankylosing spondylitis. The sample was blood, either unsorted or a sorted T cell fraction (not recorded which). In nucleotides, the sequence is TGCAGTGCCCTCCGCTCCAGGGAAAAACTGTTTTTT. Translated, it reads CSALRSREKLFF.